The 2 T cell receptor beta chains below were found in one sample sequenced in a study of cytotoxic CD8 clonotypes in ibrutinib-treated CLL. Only in-frame clones appear in the TCRdb table, and some are missing; sequencing was by immunoSEQ multiplex PCR. The sample includes roughly 200,000 clones, 75% to 85% of them seen just once. The specimen comprised PBMCs, sampled after 12 months of ibrutinib treatment. Receptors were obtained from a human donor with chronic lymphocytic leukemia.

The chain recombines TRBV14 with TRBJ1-1; 9 bases are a match to TRBD1. Per the germline V gene, CDR1 is SGHDN and CDR2 is FVKESK. The V segment lost 5 bases and the J segment 4 bases; nucleotides outside the gene matches: 8. This CDR3 has 15 amino acids. The CDR3 bases are TGTGCCAGCAGCTTACAGGGGGCGCTTCTCACTGAAGCTTTCTTT. It yields the protein CASSLQGALLTEAFF. The entire variable domain, with the rest obtained from reference TRBV14 and TRBJ1-1, is as follows: EAGVTQFPSHSVIEKGQTVTLRCDPISGHDNLYWYRRVMGKEIKFLLHFVKESKQDESGMPNNRFLAERTGGTYSTLKVQPAELEDSGVYFCASSLQGALLTEAFFGQGTRLTVV.

J is TRBJ1-2 and V is TRBV4-1; weak D call: TRBD1 (6 bases). Germline assignment: CDR1 MGHRA and CDR2 YSYEKL. V lost 0 bases and J lost 1, with 12 bases in between. The CDR3 length is 16 residues. CDR3 coding DNA: TGCGCCAGCAGCCAAGATGAGAGGACAGATAACTATGGCTACACCTTC. Translated: CASSQDERTDNYGYTF.